The sample holds many counts of the clone carrying this T cell receptor (beta chain). TCRdb re-called the PCR reads with MiXCR. The data show 50,000 to 70,000 clones, roughly 4% seen once. The germline CDR1 and CDR2 sequences are GTSNPN and SVGIG (reference sequence). The CDR3 covers 15 residues. V was shortened by 0 bases and J by 2 bases, with 11 bases between the two germline ends. All patients reached thyroid surgery having received no treatment beforehand. The entry originates in a study of metastatic and nonmetastatic thyroid tumors. The TCR was taken from a female donor with papillary thyroid cancer or a benign thyroid nodule (not recorded which). Some clones in this sample may be carry-over from other donors' samples. The sample was blood. V gene TRBV30 combines with J gene TRBJ1-5; TRBD1 might be the D (6 bases). In DNA, the CDR3 is TGTGCCTGGAGTGTACGGGGGCTTGGCAATCAGCCCCAGCATTTT. Translating it yields CAWSVRGLGNQPQHF.